These 30 T cell receptor beta chains came from one sample sequenced in a study of Ad26.COV2.S vaccination and SARS-CoV-2 variants. Some clones are missing from TCRdb's copy, which holds only in-frame ones; the method was immunoSEQ multiplex PCR. The sample lists roughly 350,000 clones, about nine tenths occurring once. Treatment given: approximately 18 received Ad26.COV2.S at low or high dose, single or two shots; about 5 received placebo; per-sample allocation not given. Samples came from day 63 after the first vaccine or placebo injection. The sequencing used peripheral blood, collected in a trial of Ad26.COV2.S vaccine versus placebo. The receptor source for this set is a person aged 18-65 years who received the Ad26.COV2.S COVID-19 vaccine or a placebo.

This clone occurred many times. The rearrangement links TRBV13 to TRBJ1-4; D unresolved. CDR1 is PRHDT and CDR2 is FYEKMQ in the germline V gene (reference sequence). Deletions cut 4 bases from V and 4 bases from J, with 7 bases between. The CDR3 is made up of 13 amino acids. CDR3 sequence: CASSSWLNEKLFF. DNA of the CDR3: TGTGCCAGCAGCTCCTGGCTTAATGAAAAACTGTTTTTT.

This rearrangement joins TRBV14 to TRBJ2-4; possible D gene TRBD1, 6 bases. V was clipped by 1 base and J by 9 bases, with 10 bases between them. There are 13 residues in the CDR3. The V gene's germline CDR1 is SGHDN and CDR2 FVKESK. The CDR3: CASSQGTASIQYF. Here the CDR3 DNA reads TGTGCCAGCAGCCAAGGGACAGCGAGCATTCAGTACTTC.

A word on this clone: Other DNA sequences in this sample translate to the same CDR3. CDR3 sequence: CASSLDGGTQYF. The CDR3 DNA sequence: TGTGCCAGCAGCTTAGATGGAGGGACCCAGTACTTC. The rearrangement links TRBV11-2 to TRBJ2-5; maybe TRBD2 (5 bases). The CDR3 is 12 amino acids. Trimming took 0 bases from V and 7 from J, leaving 6 bases between them. Germline lookup yields CDR1 SGHAT and CDR2 FQNNGV.

This sequence joins TRBV27 and TRBJ1-1; possibly TRBD1 for D (6 bases). CDR3 length: 14 amino acids. V lost 6 bases, J lost 4 bases, and 15 bases lay in between. Germline V gene lookup returns CDR1 MNHEY and CDR2 SMNVEV (reference sequence). The CDR3 region has the DNA TGTGCCAGCAGCTATGGAGGGGGATTCACTGAAGCTTTCTTT. Its translation: CASSYGGGFTEAFF.

The rearrangement links TRBV7-3 to TRBJ1-1; D not certain. The CDR3 has 16 residues. V lost 2 bases, J lost 0 bases, and 13 bases lay in between. Germline V gives CDR1 SGHTA, CDR2 FQGTGA. The CDR3 DNA reads TGTGCCAGCAGCTTATCGCCTGGGCTTTTGAACACTGAAGCTTTCTTT. This gives the protein CASSLSPGLLNTEAFF. Variable domain in full (rest from reference TRBV7-3 and TRBJ1-1): GAGVSQTPSNKVTEKGKYVELRCDPISGHTALYWYRQSLGQGPEFLIYFQGTGAADDSGLPNDRFFAVRPEGSVSTLKIQRTERGDSAVYLCASSLSPGLLNTEAFFGQGTRLTVV.

The V gene is TRBV6-5, the J gene TRBJ1-2; the D gene is possibly TRBD1 (5 bases). V lost 6 bases and J 8 bases, leaving 13 bases between the germline ends. This CDR3 has 12 amino acids. Per germline, CDR1 MNHEY and CDR2 SVGAGI. The CDR3 nucleotides are TGTGCCAGCAGAGGAGTAAGGGGAGGCTACACCTTC. Its translation: CASRGVRGGYTF.

The rearrangement links TRBV6-4 to TRBJ2-7; perhaps TRBD1 as D (6 bases). The germline CDR1 and CDR2 sequences are MRHNA and SNTAGT. This CDR3 is built from 13 residues. Trimming removed 4 bases at V and 6 bases at J, with 13 bases between. Here the CDR3 DNA reads TGTGCCAGCAGTGTCAAAGGGGGTACCGAGCAGTACTTC. It translates to CASSVKGGTEQYF.

This chain uses TRBV12-3 or TRBV12-4 with TRBJ1-5; D is ambiguous. The CDR3 has 13 amino acids. Trimming stripped 3 bases from V and 8 bases from J, with 11 bases between. Here the CDR3 DNA reads TGTGCCAGCAGTTTCCAGGAAAGGGAGCCCCAGCATTTT. Encoded protein: CASSFQEREPQHF.

The chain is built from TRBV2 and TRBJ2-3; 7 bases fit TRBD1. V trimming: 5 bases; J trimming: 3 bases; junction bases outside the gene matches: 8. The CDR3 totals 15 residues. Germline values: CDR1 SNHLY, CDR2 FYNNEI. CDR3 loop: CASSSRPRGTDTQYF. The CDR3 region has the DNA TGTGCCAGCAGTTCAAGACCCAGGGGGACAGATACGCAGTATTTT.

The genes are TRBV7-9 and TRBJ1-3, with TRBD1 identical over 9 bases. The CDR3 runs to 16 residues. Germline V gives CDR1 SEHNR, CDR2 FQNEAQ (reference sequence). After removal of 7 bases from V and 4 bases from J, the junction contained 11 bases not matched to a gene. The CDR3 reads CASNSRTGGAGNTIYF. The DNA for the CDR3 is TGTGCCAGCAACAGCCGAACAGGGGGCGCAGGAAACACCATATATTTT.

The table lists this clone with a count of one. The chain has TRBV13 and TRBJ1-2; D may be TRBD1 (6 bases). The CDR3 consists of 15 residues. The V end lost 5 bases, the J end lost 4 bases, and 17 bases lay between the germline ends. Per the germline V gene, CDR1 is PRHDT and CDR2 is FYEKMQ (reference sequence). CDR3 DNA sequence: TGTGCCAGCAGCCAGAGAGGGGGAAATTTCTATGGCTACACCTTC. Encoded protein: CASSQRGGNFYGYTF. The complete variable domain, with remaining parts taken from reference TRBV13 and TRBJ1-2, reads AAGVIQSPRHLIKEKRETATLKCYPIPRHDTVYWYQQGPGQDPQFLISFYEKMQSDKGSIPDRFSAQQFSDYHSELNMSSLELGDSALYFCASSQRGGNFYGYTFGSGTRLTVV.

The chain employs TRBV28 and TRBJ1-4, with 11 bases lining up with TRBD1. Per germline, CDR1 MDHEN and CDR2 SYDVKM. CDR3 length equals 17 residues. The V and J ends lost 6 bases and 0 bases, in that order; junction bases with no gene match: 6. The CDR3 DNA reads as TGTGCCAGCAGCAGGACAGGGGGCGGTGCAACTAATGAAAAACTGTTTTTT. It codes for CASSRTGGGATNEKLFF.

This chain links TRBV12-5 with TRBJ2-5; a weak D match, TRBD2 (5 bases). The CDR3 covers 12 residues. The germline V gene encodes CDR1 LGHNT and CDR2 FRNRAP. The V end lost 7 bases, the J end lost 7 bases, and 13 bases lay between the germline ends. CDR3: CASVKNRGTQYF. In DNA, the CDR3 is TGTGCTAGTGTCAAAAACCGGGGGACCCAGTACTTC.

The V gene is TRBV6-5, the J gene TRBJ2-5; 9 bases align to TRBD2. Germline loops: CDR1 MNHEY, CDR2 SVGAGI. The CDR3 runs to 16 residues. V shed 2 bases and J 5 bases; nucleotides not matched to a gene: 9. In DNA, the CDR3 is TGTGCCAGCAGTTACCACCCAGCGGGGGGTGGGGAGACCCAGTACTTC. This sequence encodes CASSYHPAGGGETQYF.

This chain joins TRBV7-3 and TRBJ2-7; TRBD1 or TRBD2 may be the D gene (5 bases each). This CDR3 is built from 17 residues. Germline CDR1 reads SGHTA; CDR2 reads FQGTGA. The ends were cut back, 5 bases at V and 0 bases at J, with 20 bases in the middle. This chain's CDR3 is CASSPNPSGRLSYEQYF. CDR3 coding DNA: TGTGCCAGCAGCCCTAACCCCTCGGGACGGCTCTCCTACGAGCAGTACTTC.

This clone was seen a single time. The DNA for the CDR3 is TGTGCCAGCAGTTCGTACTCCGGGGCCACTGAAGCTTTCTTT. Amino acid sequence: CASSSYSGATEAFF. The chain couples TRBV6-5 to TRBJ1-1; D is perhaps TRBD1 (5 bases). The CDR3 has 14 amino acids. CDR1 is MNHEY, CDR2 SVGAGI, per germline. V gave up 4 bases and J gave up 4 bases, with 13 bases separating them.

The gene calls are TRBV28 and TRBJ2-3; D remains ambiguous. The CDR3 is 14 amino acids. Trimming cost V 5 bases and J 1 base, with 10 bases left between them. Germline CDR1 and CDR2: MDHEN and SYDVKM. The CDR3 DNA reads TGTGCCAGCAGTGGCCCTGGGGGCACAGATACGCAGTATTTT. Protein sequence: CASSGPGGTDTQYF.

The chain employs TRBV7-8 and TRBJ1-3; the D gene is possibly TRBD1 (5 bases). The V gene lost 5 bases and the J gene lost 1 base, with 9 bases spanning the gap. There are 14 residues in the CDR3. Germline V gives CDR1 SGHVS, CDR2 FQNEAQ. Here the CDR3 reads CASSLTASGNTIYF. The CDR3 nucleotides are TGTGCCAGCAGCCTGACAGCTTCTGGAAACACCATATATTTT. Complete variable domain (other parts from reference TRBV7-8 and TRBJ1-3): GAGVSQSPRYKVAKRGQDVALRCDPISGHVSLFWYQQALGQGPEFLTYFQNEAQLDKSGLPSDRFFAERPEGSVSTLKIQRTQQEDSAVYLCASSLTASGNTIYFGEGSWLTVV.

The chain has TRBV11-2 and TRBJ1-1; tentative D call: TRBD1 (5 bases). Germline assignment: CDR1 SGHAT and CDR2 FQNNGV. The CDR3 has 20 amino acids. V was trimmed by 0 bases and J by 3 bases, leaving 26 bases between them. The CDR3 is CASSLDPYFISDRRYTEAFF. Here the CDR3 DNA reads TGTGCCAGCAGCTTAGACCCCTACTTCATTTCTGACAGACGATACACTGAAGCTTTCTTT.

The J gene is TRBJ1-3, the V gene TRBV27; D might be TRBD1 (5 bases). Trimming left V 0 bases short and J 8 bases short, with 11 bases between. CDR3 length equals 14 residues. Germline V lookup: CDR1 MNHEY, CDR2 SMNVEV (reference sequence). CDR3 loop: CASSLSRGGYTIYF. In DNA, the CDR3 is TGTGCCAGCAGTTTATCTCGGGGCGGCTACACCATATATTTT.

V usage is TRBV5-1 and J usage is TRBJ1-6, with a possible D match to TRBD1 (5 bases). Germline V gives CDR1 SGHRS, CDR2 YFSETQ. The CDR3 contains 13 residues. V was pared by 4 bases and J by 7 bases, with 9 bases between. Here the CDR3 reads CASSGGGNSPLHF. The CDR3 DNA is TGCGCCAGCAGCGGCGGGGGAAATTCACCCCTCCACTTT.

V gene TRBV28 combines with J gene TRBJ1-5, with unresolved D. CDR3 length: 15 residues. Germline CDR1 and CDR2: MDHEN and SYDVKM. The V and J ends lost 6 bases and 5 bases respectively, with 17 bases between them. The CDR3 DNA sequence: TGTGCCAGCAGGGTCGTCGGGGTTGTGGATCAGCCCCAGCATTTT. Translated, it gives CASRVVGVVDQPQHF.

This clone was seen a single time. The V gene is TRBV6-6, the J gene TRBJ1-2, with a possible D match to TRBD1 (5 bases). The CDR3 spans 13 residues. Germline loops: CDR1 MNHNY, CDR2 SVGAGI (reference sequence). Trimming pared 2 bases from V and 2 bases from J, leaving 6 bases between. The CDR3 loop reads CASSYRDNYGYTF. The DNA for the CDR3 is TGTGCCAGCAGTTACCGGGACAACTATGGCTACACCTTC.

This sequence joins TRBV6-2 or TRBV6-3 and TRBJ2-1; 8 bases line up with TRBD2. This CDR3 has 14 amino acids. The J segment lost 4 bases and the V segment lost 2 bases, leaving 1 base of the junction unmatched. Germline CDR1 and CDR2: MNHEY and SVGEGT. CDR3 residues: CASSYPGGYNEQFF. The CDR3 DNA reads as TGTGCCAGCAGTTACCCGGGAGGGTACAATGAGCAGTTCTTC.

This chain links TRBV11-2 with TRBJ2-1; D not certain. Trimming cost V 1 base and J 5 bases, with 6 bases left between them. This CDR3 has 13 residues. Germline assignment: CDR1 SGHAT and CDR2 FQNNGV. The CDR3 protein is CASSLGYDNEQFF. CDR3 nucleotides: TGTGCCAGCAGCTTAGGGTACGACAATGAGCAGTTCTTC.

In its sample, this clone was seen a few times. V usage is TRBV4-1 and J usage is TRBJ1-5; tentatively, D is TRBD1 (5 bases). This CDR3 is 14 amino acids long. V lost 4 bases and J lost 2, with 9 bases in between. In germline, CDR1 is MGHRA, CDR2 YSYEKL. The CDR3 sequence: CASSLLQGNQPQHF. The CDR3 DNA reads as TGCGCCAGCAGCCTTTTACAGGGCAATCAGCCCCAGCATTTT.

The rearrangement joins TRBV19 to TRBJ2-7; D ambiguous. Trimming removed 2 bases from V and 2 bases from J, with 10 bases in between. The CDR3 consists of 14 residues. Germline CDR1 reads LNHDA; CDR2 reads SQIVND (reference sequence). CDR3 DNA: TGTGCCAGTAGTATAAGAGGCAATGCCTACGAGCAGTACTTC. Protein sequence: CASSIRGNAYEQYF.

The chain recombines TRBV12-5 with TRBJ1-2, with TRBD1 as a possible D gene (5 bases). The CDR3 loop spans 13 amino acids. The V and J ends lost 1 base and 6 bases respectively, with 9 bases between them. The germline gives CDR1 LGHNT, CDR2 FRNRAP. CDR3 residues: CASGLGIGDGYTF. CDR3 in DNA: TGTGCTAGTGGTTTGGGGATAGGGGATGGCTACACCTTC.

This chain joins TRBV19 and TRBJ2-1; 11 nucleotides agree with TRBD2. This CDR3 region has 16 residues. Germline V CDR1 and CDR2: LNHDA, SQIVND (reference sequence). The V and J ends lost 5 bases and 12 bases, in that order; junction bases with no gene match: 15. Here the CDR3 reads CASSPGLAGTGGWQFF. CDR3 coding DNA: TGTGCCAGTAGTCCAGGACTAGCGGGTACGGGGGGGTGGCAGTTCTTC.

J is TRBJ2-3 and V is TRBV15; D is perhaps TRBD1 (6 bases). Germline V gene lookup returns CDR1 LNHNV and CDR2 YYDKDF (reference sequence). The V end lost 0 bases, the J end lost 0 bases, and 16 bases lay between the germline ends. The CDR3 loop spans 18 amino acids. CDR3 nucleotides: TGTGCCACCAGCAGAGAATGGGACATCAATCCTAGCACAGATACGCAGTATTTT. Encoded protein: CATSREWDINPSTDTQYF.